A single sample is the source of the 6 T cell receptor beta chains below, sequenced in a study of blood T cells in healthy people across ages. Then a second PCR, running about 6 to 12 cycles, was carried out with a sample-barcoded 5' primer and a J-beta primer mix. TCRdb ran MiXCR on the 5' RACE reads and lists one entry per CDR3 protein. The repertoire includes 700,000 or so distinct CDR3 sequences, 22% of them detected once, and roughly 22% sits in the top ten. Sequencing was done on a sample of blood. These receptors all stem from a man aged 70 or older in good health.

In its sample, this clonotype was seen many times. The chain combines TRBV7-2 with TRBJ2-1; D is ambiguous. The germline CDR1 and CDR2 sequences are SGHTA and FQGNSA. V was shortened by 2 bases and J by 0 bases, with 8 bases between the two germline ends. This CDR3 contains 15 residues. In DNA form, the CDR3 reads TGTGCCAGCAGCTTACGCTTCGACTCCTACAATGAGCAGTTCTTC. Encoded protein: CASSLRFDSYNEQFF.

This sequence joins TRBV10-3 and TRBJ1-1; 7 bases align to TRBD1. The CDR3 is 13 residues long. With V trimmed by 5 bases and J by 6 bases, 6 bases remained unmatched. Germline values: CDR1 ENHRY, CDR2 SYGVKD. This chain's CDR3 is CAISWDSGSEAFF. CDR3 in DNA: TGTGCCATCAGTTGGGACAGCGGATCTGAAGCTTTCTTT.

This clonotype was detected only a few times. The chain combines TRBV5-1 with TRBJ2-2; a weak D match, TRBD1 (6 bases). Trimming stripped 0 bases from V and 6 bases from J, with 12 bases between. Germline lookup yields CDR1 SGHRS and CDR2 YFSETQ. CDR3 size: 15 residues. The CDR3 protein is CASSLAYTGSGELFF. The CDR3 nucleotides read TGCGCCAGCAGCTTGGCGTACACAGGGTCCGGGGAGCTGTTTTTT. The full variable domain, its missing parts supplied by reference TRBV5-1 and TRBJ2-2, is KAGVTQTPRYLIKTRGQQVTLSCSPISGHRSVSWYQQTPGQGLQFLFEYFSETQRNKGNFPGRFSGRQFSNSRSEMNVSTLELGDSALYLCASSLAYTGSGELFFGEGSRLTVL.

Turning to this clonotype: Just one base apart from a much larger clone, this may be a read error. The V and J genes are TRBV2 and TRBJ2-3; D possibly uses TRBD1 or TRBD2 (7 bases each). CDR3 length: 14 amino acids. Germline values: CDR1 SNHLY, CDR2 FYNNEI. The CDR3 region is CASGRGGSTDMQYF. As DNA, the CDR3 is TGTGCCAGCGGCAGGGGGGGAAGCACAGATATGCAGTATTTT.

The V gene is TRBV6-5, the J gene TRBJ1-1; D is unclear. V lost 5 bases and J 1 base, leaving 14 bases between the germline ends. The CDR3 contains 15 residues. Germline CDR1 and CDR2: MNHEY and SVGAGI. CDR3 nucleotides: TGTGCCAGCAGTCCCCTTCGACCGAAGAACACTGAAGCTTTCTTT. It yields the protein CASSPLRPKNTEAFF.

This clonotype was observed a few times. The chain combines TRBV5-1 with TRBJ1-3; TRBD1 aligns across 7 bases. Trimming removed 4 bases from V and 2 bases from J; junction bases left unmatched: 6. This CDR3 region has 15 residues. The germline V gene encodes CDR1 SGHRS and CDR2 YFSETQ. The CDR3 DNA reads as TGCGCCAGCAGCGGAACCGGGACAGCTGGAAACACCATATATTTT. Amino acid sequence: CASSGTGTAGNTIYF.